The TCR beta chain under discussion was sequenced for a study of T cell responses to AZD1222 COVID-19 vaccine. As regards this clone: Its specificity is not known.

The CDR3 is 14 residues long. Between the trimmed V and J ends, which lost 3 bases and 3 bases, there was a span of 11 bases. CDR1 is LGHDT, CDR2 YNNKEL, per germline (reference sequence). Produced via immunoSEQ multiplex PCR; TCRdb's table is partial and in-frame only. This repertoire shows about 61,000 clones, approximately 90% found once; its top ten account for roughly 5%. Overall study findings and caveats: Seropositive status at baseline applied to only five to seven AZD1222 recipients. With two AZD1222 doses given, Spike-specific TCR breadth and depth both rose.

The clonotype comes from an adult in good health. This sequence joins TRBV3-1 (or the pseudogene TRBV3-2) and TRBJ1-2; TRBD1 might be the D (6 bases). Sequenced material: peripheral blood, taken on day 0 of AZD1222 vaccination. This CDR3 reads CASSQRQAYYGYTF. CDR3 DNA: TGTGCCAGCAGCCAGCGACAGGCTTACTATGGCTACACCTTC.